The present T cell receptor beta chain was sequenced within a study of CD8+ T cells in alopecia areata. After isolation, RNA underwent reverse transcription to generate cDNA as the sequencing template. Here immunoSEQ multiplex PCR was the method, and the copy in TCRdb shows in-frame clones only, minus some. The sample yields about 120,000 clones, around 56% seen once. This clone was found a few times. Germline assignment: CDR1 MNHEY and CDR2 SVGAGI. The CDR3 has 13 amino acids. The V end lost 4 bases, the J end lost 4 bases, and 11 bases lay between the germline ends. Stated treatment: oral pan-JAK inhibitor, 5-10 mg twice daily.

The clonotype originates from a human donor with alopecia areata. V and J are TRBV6-5 and TRBJ2-7; tentative D call: TRBD2 (5 bases). The specimen was CD4+ T cells sorted from blood, collected at week 4, from a patient treated with tofacitinib. The CDR3 is CASSWTGQYEQYF. The DNA of the CDR3 is TGTGCCAGCAGTTGGACTGGCCAATACGAGCAGTACTTC.